These T cell receptor beta chains were read from a single sample in a study of blood T cells in healthy people across ages. TCRdb analysed the 5' RACE reads with MiXCR anew, one entry per CDR3 protein. The repertoire holds 1.8 million or so distinct CDR3 sequences, with about 39% as singletons. Sequenced sample: blood. The source is a human donor in good health. Both conserved end residues are part of each CDR3. The D gene is left open where the match is weak. Size tells how often a clone was seen (once, few, many) or the class of an expanded clone, and some rows leave it out.

TGCAGCTTGAGTCACAGGGCCATGAACACTGAAGCTTTCTTT	CSLSHRAMNTEAFF	.	.	TRBV29-1	TRBJ1-1
TGCGCCAGCAGCTTAGATTCCACAGATTTAATGTATGGCTACACCTTC	CASSLDSTDLMYGYTF	.	.	TRBV5-1	TRBJ1-2
TGTGCCAGGGGGGGGACAGGGGCCAACTATGGCTACACCTTC	CARGGTGANYGYTF	.	TRBD1	TRBV2	TRBJ1-2
TGCAGTGCTAGAGTATGGGACGGAAGCTCTGGAAACACCATATATTTT	CSARVWDGSSGNTIYF	.	.	TRBV20-1	TRBJ1-3
TGTGCCAGCAGTTACTCAACAGGGGGCTCTCAGCCCCAGCATTTT	CASSYSTGGSQPQHF	.	TRBD1	TRBV6-2/TRBV6-3	TRBJ1-5
TGTGCCAGCAGTTTATGGCAGGGGGATAATGGCTACACCTTC	CASSLWQGDNGYTF	many	TRBD1	TRBV6-5	TRBJ1-2
TGTGCCAGCAGTGATATAGCGGGGGTGGAAGAGCAGTACTTC	CASSDIAGVEEQYF	few	TRBD2	TRBV6-1	TRBJ2-4
TGTGCCAGCAGCTCCGGGACAGGGGGAGAGACCCAGTACTTC	CASSSGTGGETQYF	many	TRBD1	TRBV7-9	TRBJ2-5
TGTGCCAGCAGCAAAGAAGGGAGGCCCTACGAGCAGTACTTC	CASSKEGRPYEQYF	few	.	TRBV21-1	TRBJ2-7
TGCAGTGCTAGGGGACCTACAGAAAGTGAAAAACTGTTTTTT	CSARGPTESEKLFF	.	.	TRBV20-1	TRBJ1-4
TGTGCCAGCAGTTTGGGTCTGGATGAGCAGTTCTTC	CASSLGLDEQFF	many	.	TRBV7-9	TRBJ2-1
TGTGCCATCAATCGCCGGCCCGGCACTGAAGCTTTCTTT	CAINRRPGTEAFF	once	.	TRBV10-3	TRBJ1-1
TGTGCCAGCAGTTTACGGCCAGGGAATCCCTACGAGCAGTACTTC	CASSLRPGNPYEQYF	few	.	TRBV27	TRBJ2-7
TGTGCCAGCAGCTTTACTAGCGGGGGGGCCTACGAGCAGTACTTC	CASSFTSGGAYEQYF	.	TRBD2	TRBV7-2	TRBJ2-7
TGCGCCAGCAGCCCAGGGGTGGGATTAAGCTATGGCTACACCTTC	CASSPGVGLSYGYTF	.	.	TRBV4-1	TRBJ1-2
TGCAGCGTTAAGTATGTCCTCCGGATGGGCCCTGAAGCTTTCTTT	CSVKYVLRMGPEAFF	few	.	TRBV29-1	TRBJ1-1
TGTGCCAGCAGCTTAGTAGGACCGCTAGCGGGGGGGAGTCAAGATACGCAGTATTTT	CASSLVGPLAGGSQDTQYF	.	TRBD2	TRBV7-2	TRBJ2-3
TGCGCCAGCAGCTTAACAGGAGGGTCCACCTTC	CASSLTGGSTF	few	.	TRBV5-1	TRBJ1-2
TGTGCCAGCAGCCCTAGGCGGTCTAACTATGGCTACACCTTC	CASSPRRSNYGYTF	many	.	TRBV7-2	TRBJ1-2
TGTGCCAGCAGCTTTCCAGGGGGCAATGAGCAGTTCTTC	CASSFPGGNEQFF	many	TRBD1	TRBV7-9	TRBJ2-1
TGCAGTGCTAGAGCGATAGCGGGGGGCGTCTATACGCAGTATTTT	CSARAIAGGVYTQYF	few	TRBD2	TRBV20-1	TRBJ2-3
TGTGCCACCAGTGATTCTAAGCGGCAGGGGCTGAACTATGGCTACACCTTC	CATSDSKRQGLNYGYTF	.	.	TRBV24-1	TRBJ1-2
TGTGCCGGCAGTGCCGGGACAGGGGTGTTTTCCTACGAGCAGTACTTC	CAGSAGTGVFSYEQYF	.	TRBD1	TRBV6-6	TRBJ2-7
TGTGCCAGCAGTTTAGGAGGAGGGAGAGCCAAAAACATTCAGTACTTC	CASSLGGGRAKNIQYF	few	.	TRBV12-3/TRBV12-4	TRBJ2-4
TGTGCCAGCAGGGGGGGACTAGCGAATGAGCAGTTCTTC	CASRGGLANEQFF	.	TRBD2	TRBV2	TRBJ2-1
TGCGCCAGCAACCCGACAGACGCTAACTATGGCTACACCTTC	CASNPTDANYGYTF	few	.	TRBV4-1	TRBJ1-2
TGTGCCAGCGGACCTCACTCAGGGGCTGGGGCCAACGTCCTGACTTTC	CASGPHSGAGANVLTF	.	.	TRBV5-5	TRBJ2-6
TGCGCCAGCTCGAAGGGACACCCTCCTGAAAAACTGTTTTTT	CASSKGHPPEKLFF	few	.	TRBV5-1	TRBJ1-4
TGTGCCAGCAGCTTAATGGGGGCGCATCAGTCGCCCCTCCACTTT	CASSLMGAHQSPLHF	.	.	TRBV7-3	TRBJ1-6
TGTGCCAGCTCACCAATACAGGGAAAAGAGACCCAGTACTTC	CASSPIQGKETQYF	.	.	TRBV18	TRBJ2-5
TGTGCCACCAGCGACGGACGGTACACTGAAGCTTTCTTT	CATSDGRYTEAFF	.	.	TRBV15	TRBJ1-1
TGTGCCAGCAGCCCCACGAGGCAGGGGCTTGGGGAAGCTTTCTTT	CASSPTRQGLGEAFF	.	.	TRBV7-2	TRBJ1-1
TGTGCCAGCAGTGCAACAGGGGGATCTAAGACTTACGAGCAGTACTTC	CASSATGGSKTYEQYF	many	TRBD1	TRBV25-1	TRBJ2-7
TGCAGTGCTAGAGATCTGGGAGGACAAACCGCCAGGGAGTACTTC	CSARDLGGQTAREYF	many	.	TRBV20-1	TRBJ2-5
TGCAGCGTTTCTACATTTGGCGGGGGGGGATCAGAGACCCAGTACTTC	CSVSTFGGGGSETQYF	.	TRBD2	TRBV29-1	TRBJ2-5
TGCGCCAGCAGTACGCGGGGGGCAAATGGCTACACCTTC	CASSTRGANGYTF	once	.	TRBV5-1	TRBJ1-2
TGCAGTGCCCCGGACTCGAGGGCCACAGATACGCAGTATTTT	CSAPDSRATDTQYF	few	.	TRBV20-1	TRBJ2-3
TGTGCCAGCAGCCCCAGGGACAAATTCTACGAGCAGTACTTC	CASSPRDKFYEQYF	.	.	TRBV9	TRBJ2-7
TGTGCCAGCGCCCAGTCTAGAATGACAGGTTATGGCTACACCTTC	CASAQSRMTGYGYTF	.	.	TRBV13	TRBJ1-2
TGTGCCAGCACAGGGAACTACGAGCAGTACTTC	CASTGNYEQYF	many	.	TRBV6-5	TRBJ2-7
TGTGCCAGCAAAATGAACACTGAAGCTTTCTTT	CASKMNTEAFF	many	.	TRBV28	TRBJ1-1
TGCGGTGCTCCTAGTCAGAATGGGGGGGAGACCCAGTACTTC	CGAPSQNGGETQYF	once	.	TRBV20-1	TRBJ2-5
TGTGCCAGCAGTTTTATAGGGAGCGCAGATACGCAGTATTTT	CASSFIGSADTQYF	few	.	TRBV27	TRBJ2-3
TGTGCCAGCAGGGAGGGCTACTACTACGAGCAGTACTTC	CASREGYYYEQYF	.	.	TRBV12-3/TRBV12-4	TRBJ2-7
TGTGCCAGCGGCTCCATTGGGGCGGGGATTTCCTACGAGCAGTACTTC	CASGSIGAGISYEQYF	.	.	TRBV28	TRBJ2-7